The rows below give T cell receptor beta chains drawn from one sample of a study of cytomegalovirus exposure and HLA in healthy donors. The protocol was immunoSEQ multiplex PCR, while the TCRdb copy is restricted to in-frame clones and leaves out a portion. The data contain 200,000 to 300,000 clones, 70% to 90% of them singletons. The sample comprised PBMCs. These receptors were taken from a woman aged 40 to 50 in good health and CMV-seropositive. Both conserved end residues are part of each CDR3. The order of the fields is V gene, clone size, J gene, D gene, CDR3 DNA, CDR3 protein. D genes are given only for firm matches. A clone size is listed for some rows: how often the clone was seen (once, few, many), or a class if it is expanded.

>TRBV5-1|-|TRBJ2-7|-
TGCGCCAGCAGCGCCGGGACAAACTACGAGCAGTACTTC
CASSAGTNYEQYF
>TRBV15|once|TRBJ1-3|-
TGTGCCACCAGCAGGGGAGGGCAACTCTCTGGAAACACCATATATTTT
CATSRGGQLSGNTIYF
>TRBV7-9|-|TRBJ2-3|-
TGTGCCAGCCCCAAGGTACCGGGAGAAGATACGCAGTATTTT
CASPKVPGEDTQYF
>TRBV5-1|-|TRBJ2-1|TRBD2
TGCGCCAGCAGCTCCGGGACTAGCGACCGCAATGAGCAGTTCTTC
CASSSGTSDRNEQFF
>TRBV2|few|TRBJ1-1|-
TGTGCCAGCAGTGACCAGGGGTTTGGCACTGAAGCTTTCTTT
CASSDQGFGTEAFF
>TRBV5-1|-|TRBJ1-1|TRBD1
TGCGCCAGCAGCCTAAGATACGGACAGGGTGGGAACACTGAAGCTTTCTTT
CASSLRYGQGGNTEAFF
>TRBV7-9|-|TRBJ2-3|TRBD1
TGTGCCAGCAGCCCGAGGACAGGGGAGGGAAATACGCAGTATTTT
CASSPRTGEGNTQYF
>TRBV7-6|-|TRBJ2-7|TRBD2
TGTGCCAGCAGCTTAGGACGGCGGGAGCGCGAGCAGTACTTC
CASSLGRREREQYF
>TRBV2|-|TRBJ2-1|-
TGTGCCAGCAGCCCCCAGGGAAACTCCTACAATGAGCAGTTCTTC
CASSPQGNSYNEQFF
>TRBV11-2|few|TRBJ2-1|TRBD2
TGTGCCAGCAGCTTGCTCGCGGGAGTTGCGGGCAATGAGCAGTTCTTC
CASSLLAGVAGNEQFF
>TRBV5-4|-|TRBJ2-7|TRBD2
TGTGCCAGCAGCTTGAGCCTAGCGGGAGGCCTCTACGAGCAGTACTTC
CASSLSLAGGLYEQYF
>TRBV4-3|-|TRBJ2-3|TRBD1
TGCGCCAGCAGCCAAGTTGCGGCAGGGGGCAGCGGAGATACGCAGTATTTT
CASSQVAAGGSGDTQYF
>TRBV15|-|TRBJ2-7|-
TGTGCCACCAGCAGAGATCAAGGGGGATCCTACGAGCAGTACTTC
CATSRDQGGSYEQYF
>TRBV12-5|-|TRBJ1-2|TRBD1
TGTGCTAGTGGTTTGGGACAGGGGGGAATCTATGGCTACACCTTC
CASGLGQGGIYGYTF
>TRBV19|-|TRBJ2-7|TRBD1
TGTGCCAGTAGTACCGGACAGGGGGATGCCTACGAGCAGTACTTC
CASSTGQGDAYEQYF
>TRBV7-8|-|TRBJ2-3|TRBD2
TGTGCCAGCAGCTTACCCCGACTAGCGAGGTTTGCAGATACGCAGTATTTT
CASSLPRLARFADTQYF
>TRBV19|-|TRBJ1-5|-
TGTGCCAGTAGTATAGCGAGAGGGTTCAATCAGCCCCAGCATTTT
CASSIARGFNQPQHF
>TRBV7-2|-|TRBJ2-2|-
TGTGCCAGCAGCTTAGTCGTCGAGGGCGGGGTTAACACCGGGGAGCTGTTTTTT
CASSLVVEGGVNTGELFF
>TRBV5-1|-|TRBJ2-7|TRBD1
TGCGCCAGCAGCTTGGGTGGACAGGGCTACGAGCAGTACTTC
CASSLGGQGYEQYF
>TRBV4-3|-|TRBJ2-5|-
TGCGCCAGCAGCCGAAACCGAGCGGACCAAGAGACCCAGTACTTC
CASSRNRADQETQYF
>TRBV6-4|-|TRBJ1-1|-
TGTGCCAGCAGTTTGAGGGAAATGAACACTGAAGCTTTCTTT
CASSLREMNTEAFF
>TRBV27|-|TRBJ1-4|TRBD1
TGTGCCAGCAGTTTCATAGGGACAGGGGGCTTAACTAATGAAAAACTGTTTTTT
CASSFIGTGGLTNEKLFF
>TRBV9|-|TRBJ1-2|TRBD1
TGTGCCAGCAGCGCCACAGGGGGCGCAGTCTATGGCTACACCTTC
CASSATGGAVYGYTF
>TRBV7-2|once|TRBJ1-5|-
TGTGCCAGCAGCTTACCAGGCCAGCCCCAGCATTTT
CASSLPGQPQHF
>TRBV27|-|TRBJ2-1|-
TGTGCCAGCAGTTTATTCACAGGCGGATCCTACAATGAGCAGTTCTTC
CASSLFTGGSYNEQFF
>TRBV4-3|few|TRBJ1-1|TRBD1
TGCGCCAGCAGCCAAGATTGGCAGGGGGCAAAAGAAGCTTTCTTT
CASSQDWQGAKEAFF
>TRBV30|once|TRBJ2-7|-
TGTGCCTCCGAGGATGATAGCTCCTACGAGCAGTACTTC
CASEDDSSYEQYF
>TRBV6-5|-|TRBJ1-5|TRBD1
TGTGCCAGCAGCCAGGGGGTCTGGTCTCAGCCCCAGCATTTT
CASSQGVWSQPQHF
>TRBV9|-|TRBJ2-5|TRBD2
TGTGCCAGCAGCGTAGCTGGGACTAGCGGGAGTGGGTCGCGGGGGGAGACCCAGTACTTC
CASSVAGTSGSGSRGETQYF
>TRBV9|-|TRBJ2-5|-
TGTGCCAGCAGCGTAGGTGTTGGGGGGACCACCCAGTACTTC
CASSVGVGGTTQYF